This T cell receptor beta chain originates from a study of shared clonotypes between healthy human individuals. Study in general: Researchers assigned three CD4 naive, three CD4 memory, two CD8 naive and one CD8 memory plate to each donor.

Naive CD8 cells were CD45RO-negative, positively selected for CCR7, excluding terminally differentiated effector memory CD45RA+ cells. Recent acute infections and vaccinations were absent in the healthy HIV-negative adult donors. TCRdb's copy holds only in-frame clones and misses some; the assay was immunoSEQ multiplex PCR. Of millions of clones in the sample, roughly 91% are singletons; the top ten hold about 1.5%. V lost 11 bases and J 3 bases, leaving 10 bases between the germline ends. CDR1 is LNHDA and CDR2 is SQIVND in the germline V gene (reference sequence). The CDR3 length is 11 residues. The TCR sequence derives from a man aged 18 to 29 in good health. Some clones in this sample may be carry-over from other donors' samples. V is TRBV19 and J is TRBJ1-1; D is uncertain. Source material: naive CD8+ T cells from PBMCs. This CDR3 is CASTGDTEAFF. The CDR3 DNA reads TGTGCCTCGACTGGGGACACTGAAGCTTTCTTT.